This TCR beta chain was sequenced for a study of blood T cell repertoires in COVID-19. Study as a whole: PBMCs, B-cell-depleted T cells, or T cells were the source of the cDNA or gDNA that made up the material.

Germline V lookup: CDR1 SGHVS, CDR2 FQNEAQ. CDR3 length equals 15 residues. Deletions cut 1 base from V and 5 bases from J, with 14 bases between. Those who participated ranged in age from about 18 to 89 years and resided in about two dozen US areas. Produced via immunoSEQ multiplex PCR; TCRdb's table is partial and in-frame only. The sample consists of over 200,000 clones, approximately 89% of them appearing once. This chain joins TRBV7-8 and TRBJ1-2; D may be TRBD1 (5 bases). The TCR comes from a woman aged 40-49 years with acute COVID-19. The sequenced material came from PBMCs or T cells enriched from blood (not recorded which). The CDR3 region is CASSLGSGGNYGYTF. CDR3 DNA sequence: TGTGCCAGCAGCTTAGGTTCCGGGGGAAATTATGGCTACACCTTC.